This passage covers 18 T cell receptor beta chains from one sample sequenced in a study of somatic mutations in cytotoxic T cells in rheumatoid arthritis. This table comes from immunoSEQ multiplex PCR, and its TCRdb copy is limited to in-frame clones, with some not included. In the table there are under 20,000 clones, 60% to 85% of which are singletons. Sequenced sample: CD8+ T cells sorted from blood. The receptors were sampled from an adult with rheumatoid arthritis.

The gene calls are TRBV9 and TRBJ2-2, with D tentatively TRBD1 (5 bases). The germline gives CDR1 SGDLS, CDR2 YYNGEE. V was pared by 1 base and J by 5 bases, with 12 bases between. The CDR3 has 15 amino acids. This CDR3 reads CASSVQGASTGELFF. As DNA, the CDR3 is TGTGCCAGCAGCGTACAAGGGGCCTCGACCGGGGAGCTGTTTTTT.

The chain couples TRBV29-1 to TRBJ2-2, with a tentative D call TRBD1 (6 bases). V gave up 2 bases and J gave up 1 base, with 14 bases separating them. This CDR3 is 16 amino acids long. From germline, CDR1 is SQVTM and CDR2 ANQGSEA. CDR3 sequence (DNA): TGCAGCGTTGAACCTACAGGGAAGGGGAACACCGGGGAGCTGTTTTTT. This codes for CSVEPTGKGNTGELFF.

This chain joins TRBV19 and TRBJ2-2; weak D call: TRBD1 (6 bases). The CDR3 consists of 14 residues. V lost 9 bases to trimming and J lost 0 bases, with 11 bases between them. Germline V gives CDR1 LNHDA, CDR2 SQIVND (reference sequence). The CDR3 DNA reads as TGTGCCAGCGTTGACAGGACGAACACCGGGGAGCTGTTTTTT. Protein product: CASVDRTNTGELFF.

The CDR3 region has the DNA TGCGCCAGCAGCCAAGATCCGACAGGCAATCAGCCCCAGCATTTT. It translates to CASSQDPTGNQPQHF. The J gene is TRBJ1-5, the V gene TRBV4-1; tentative D call: TRBD1 (5 bases). Germline loops: CDR1 MGHRA, CDR2 YSYEKL. V was clipped by 0 bases and J by 2 bases, with 8 bases between them. CDR3 length equals 15 residues.

This clone came up once. The gene calls are TRBV5-5 and TRBJ2-7; D possibly corresponds to TRBD1 (5 bases). V was cut by 0 bases and J by 4 bases, with 8 bases left in between. The CDR3 runs to 13 residues. Germline V gene data show CDR1 as SGHKS and CDR2 as YYEKEE (reference sequence). In DNA form, the CDR3 reads TGTGCCAGCAGCTTGGGGACATATTACGAGCAGTACTTC. Translation gives CASSLGTYYEQYF. Combining the CDR3 with reference TRBV5-5 and TRBJ2-7 gives the whole variable domain DAGVTQSPTHLIKTRGQQVTLRCSPISGHKSVSWYQQVLGQGPQFIFQYYEKEERGRGNFPDRFSARQFPNYSSELNVNALLLGDSALYLCASSLGTYYEQYFGPGTRLTVT.

The gene calls are TRBV4-1 and TRBJ2-3; the D gene is possibly TRBD1 (6 bases). In germline, CDR1 is MGHRA, CDR2 YSYEKL. V was cut by 4 bases and J by 2 bases, with 13 bases left in between. There are 15 residues in the CDR3. The CDR3 spells CASSLQGDLTDTQYF. CDR3 in DNA: TGCGCCAGCAGCCTACAGGGCGACCTCACAGATACGCAGTATTTT.

The chain couples TRBV7-9 to TRBJ1-1; D may be TRBD1 (6 bases). The CDR3 is made up of 14 amino acids. Germline CDR1 SEHNR, CDR2 FQNEAQ (reference sequence). Between the trimmed V and J ends, which lost 3 bases and 6 bases, there was a span of 14 bases. The CDR3: CASSFTTGIAEAFF. As DNA, the CDR3 is TGTGCCAGCAGCTTTACAACAGGGATCGCTGAAGCTTTCTTT.

This clone has more than one count but fewer than ten. CDR3 loop: CASRGTGPYNEQFF. CDR3 nucleotide sequence: TGCGCCAGCAGAGGGACAGGCCCCTACAATGAGCAGTTCTTC. The rearrangement joins TRBV10-2 to TRBJ2-1; the match to TRBD1 covers 8 bases. The CDR3 length is 14 residues. Germline values: CDR1 WSHSY, CDR2 SAAADI. V shed 6 bases and J 2 bases; nucleotides not matched to a gene: 3.

The chain is built from TRBV7-9 and TRBJ1-6; tentative D call: TRBD1 (5 bases). The germline CDR1 and CDR2 sequences are SEHNR and FQNEAQ (reference sequence). The CDR3 consists of 18 residues. V lost 4 bases and J lost 0, with 16 bases in between. CDR3 nucleotide sequence: TGTGCCAGCAGCTCCCACCGACAGATGAGCTCCTATAATTCACCCCTCCACTTT. Translated, it gives CASSSHRQMSSYNSPLHF.

The gene calls are TRBV11-2 and TRBJ2-1; D tentatively fits TRBD1 or TRBD2 (5 bases each). CDR3 length: 14 amino acids. Looked up from germline, CDR1 is SGHAT and CDR2 is FQNNGV. The germline V and J ends were trimmed by 1 base and 7 bases, with 11 bases remaining between them. The CDR3 sequence is CASSLVGVGNEQFF. For the CDR3, the DNA is TGTGCCAGCAGCTTAGTGGGGGTGGGAAATGAGCAGTTCTTC.

V is TRBV2 and J is TRBJ1-3; a weak D match, TRBD1 (5 bases). The V gene's germline CDR1 is SNHLY and CDR2 FYNNEI. Trimming shortened V by 0 bases and J by 2 bases, and 14 bases separated the two germline ends. The CDR3 runs to 17 residues. The CDR3 nucleotides are TGTGCCAGCAGTGAAGCTGCGGGGGTATCACCTGGAAACACCATATATTTT. It encodes CASSEAAGVSPGNTIYF.

The chain is built from TRBV11-2 and TRBJ1-1; no reliable D call. The CDR3 consists of 16 residues. Germline V gene sequence: CDR1 SGHAT, CDR2 FQNNGV. The V and J ends lost 0 bases and 1 base respectively, with 12 bases between them. As DNA, the CDR3 is TGTGCCAGCAGCTTAGAAGCGTTATACAGGAACACTGAAGCTTTCTTT. It encodes CASSLEALYRNTEAFF.

This clone has a handful of counts. The gene calls are TRBV5-6 and TRBJ1-1; D is unclear. V lost 0 bases and J lost 0, with 3 bases in between. Germline-derived CDR1 and CDR2 are SGHDT and YYEEEE. The CDR3 loop spans 13 amino acids. CDR3 in DNA: TGTGCCAGCAGCTTGGGCATGAACACTGAAGCTTTCTTT. It yields the protein CASSLGMNTEAFF.

This clone has only one observation. The chain links TRBV5-8 to TRBJ2-2; 9 bases are shared with TRBD1. Germline V gives CDR1 SGHTS, CDR2 YDEGEE. V was clipped by 4 bases and J by 4 bases; unmatched bases: 5. This CDR3 contains 15 residues. This CDR3 reads CASSPWTGATGELFF. The CDR3 region has the DNA TGTGCCAGCAGCCCCTGGACAGGGGCCACCGGGGAGCTGTTTTTT.

The V call is TRBV27, the J call TRBJ1-2; tentative D call: TRBD1 (6 bases). The CDR3 sequence is 13 residues long. With 6 bases removed from V and 1 base from J, the gap between germline ends came to 9 bases. The germline V gene encodes CDR1 MNHEY and CDR2 SMNVEV (reference sequence). The CDR3 bases are TGTGCCAGCAGGGGGGCCAGTAACTATGGCTACACCTTC. This sequence encodes CASRGASNYGYTF.

The V gene is TRBV27, the J gene TRBJ2-3; D unclear. Germline V gene sequence: CDR1 MNHEY, CDR2 SMNVEV (reference sequence). The CDR3 loop spans 15 amino acids. V was cut by 7 bases and J by 2 bases, with 16 bases left in between. Here the CDR3 DNA reads TGTGCCAGCACTAACGACAACAGTCCCACAGATACGCAGTATTTT. Amino acid sequence: CASTNDNSPTDTQYF.

The chain recombines TRBV9 with TRBJ1-2, with D unclear. The germline V gene has CDR1 SGDLS and CDR2 YYNGEE. The CDR3 totals 13 residues. Deletions cut 0 bases from V and 5 bases from J, with 8 bases between. The chain's CDR3 is CASSVVVGYGYTF. The DNA for the CDR3 is TGTGCCAGCAGCGTAGTAGTGGGGTATGGCTACACCTTC.

The chain is built from TRBV18 and TRBJ2-7, with a tentative D call TRBD1 (6 bases). Germline CDR1 KGHSH, CDR2 LQKENI. CDR3 length equals 14 residues. The germline V and J ends were trimmed by 3 bases and 3 bases, with 12 bases remaining between them. CDR3 sequence (DNA): TGTGCCAGCTCACCGATGGACAGTCTCTACGAGCAGTACTTC. Translated: CASSPMDSLYEQYF.